This is a list of T cell receptor beta chains from one sample in a study of response to subunit inactivated influenza vaccine. TCRdb reprocessed the RT-PCR reads with MiXCR, giving one entry per CDR3 protein. The repertoire holds approximately 700,000 distinct CDR3 sequences, with approximately 14% as singletons. The input for sequencing was PBMCs from blood, taken around 14 days before vaccination. The receptors shown here come from a man in his forties or fifties who received an inactivated influenza vaccine. The CDR3 runs from the conserved cysteine through the conserved F or W. Each record gives: V gene, J gene, D gene, clone size, CDR3 DNA, CDR3 protein. A D gene is named only where the DNA matches it firmly. Part of the rows lack a size; the others show once, few, many or a class for expanded clones.

V gene: TRBV20-1
J gene: TRBJ2-4
D gene: .
clone size: .
CDR3 DNA: TGCAGTGCTGTACAGCTGCAGAGTTACAAAAACATTCAGTACTTC
CDR3 protein: CSAVQLQSYKNIQYF

V gene: TRBV29-1
J gene: TRBJ1-1
D gene: TRBD1
clone size: .
CDR3 DNA: TGCAGCGTTCCGAACGACAGGGGGAACACTGAAGCTTTCTTT
CDR3 protein: CSVPNDRGNTEAFF

V gene: TRBV6-2/TRBV6-3
J gene: TRBJ2-7
D gene: TRBD1
clone size: .
CDR3 DNA: TGTGCCAGCAGTCCTGGGACAGGGCGAAGGGTTGGCGAGCAGTACTTC
CDR3 protein: CASSPGTGRRVGEQYF

V gene: TRBV6-5
J gene: TRBJ2-5
D gene: .
clone size: .
CDR3 DNA: TGTGCCAGCAGTTACTCGAACAGCCAAGAGACCCAGTACTTC
CDR3 protein: CASSYSNSQETQYF

V gene: TRBV27
J gene: TRBJ2-7
D gene: .
clone size: few
CDR3 DNA: TGTGCCAGCAGCCGAGACGGCGGGTGGTCCTACGAGCAGTACTTC
CDR3 protein: CASSRDGGWSYEQYF

V gene: TRBV7-2
J gene: TRBJ2-7
D gene: .
clone size: .
CDR3 DNA: TGTGCCAGCAGCACCTTTGCAGAGCAGTACTTC
CDR3 protein: CASSTFAEQYF

V gene: TRBV12-3/TRBV12-4
J gene: TRBJ2-5
D gene: .
clone size: .
CDR3 DNA: TGTGCCAGCAGAAGAGGTAGCAGAGAGACCCAGTACTTC
CDR3 protein: CASRRGSRETQYF

V gene: TRBV4-2
J gene: TRBJ1-2
D gene: .
clone size: many
CDR3 DNA: TGTGCCAGCAGCCAAGGGTTGGATGAGGGGTCCTATGGCTACACCTTC
CDR3 protein: CASSQGLDEGSYGYTF

V gene: TRBV11-2
J gene: TRBJ2-3
D gene: .
clone size: many
CDR3 DNA: TGTGCCAGCAGCTTAGTTCCGAATACGCAGTATTTT
CDR3 protein: CASSLVPNTQYF

V gene: TRBV5-1
J gene: TRBJ2-6
D gene: .
clone size: .
CDR3 DNA: TGCGCTAGCGCCGTAGGGGGCTCTGGGGCCAACGTCCTGACTTTC
CDR3 protein: CASAVGGSGANVLTF

V gene: TRBV5-1
J gene: TRBJ2-7
D gene: TRBD2
clone size: .
CDR3 DNA: TGCGCCAGCAGCTCCGCGGGGGGACGGTCCTACGAGCAGTACTTC
CDR3 protein: CASSSAGGRSYEQYF

V gene: TRBV5-6
J gene: TRBJ2-7
D gene: TRBD1
clone size: .
CDR3 DNA: TGTGCCAGCAGCTTGGGACAGGGGGCTTTCTACGAGCAGTACTTC
CDR3 protein: CASSLGQGAFYEQYF

V gene: TRBV5-1
J gene: TRBJ1-5
D gene: .
clone size: few
CDR3 DNA: TGCGCCAGCAGCTTGAGTGCCGGCCAAGAGCCCCAGCATTTT
CDR3 protein: CASSLSAGQEPQHF

V gene: TRBV5-1
J gene: TRBJ1-1
D gene: TRBD1
clone size: .
CDR3 DNA: TGCGCCAGCAAATACCGGGACAGGGGGAACACTGAAGCTTTCTTT
CDR3 protein: CASKYRDRGNTEAFF

V gene: TRBV27
J gene: TRBJ2-7
D gene: TRBD2
clone size: many
CDR3 DNA: TGTGCCAGCAGTTTTGGACTAGCGGGAGCTTACGAGCAGTACTTC
CDR3 protein: CASSFGLAGAYEQYF

V gene: TRBV10-2
J gene: TRBJ1-1
D gene: .
clone size: .
CDR3 DNA: TGCGCCTGCCAGGGGAACACTGAAGCTTTCTTT
CDR3 protein: CACQGNTEAFF

V gene: TRBV12-3/TRBV12-4
J gene: TRBJ1-2
D gene: .
clone size: few
CDR3 DNA: TGTGCCAGCAGTTTGAGGCGGCAGGGGAATGGCTACACCTTC
CDR3 protein: CASSLRRQGNGYTF

V gene: TRBV9
J gene: TRBJ2-1
D gene: TRBD2
clone size: many
CDR3 DNA: TGTGCCAGCAGCTTTTCAGGTGGGACTAGCGGGAGAGGCGAGCAGTTCTTC
CDR3 protein: CASSFSGGTSGRGEQFF

V gene: TRBV7-3
J gene: TRBJ1-1
D gene: .
clone size: .
CDR3 DNA: TGTGCCAGCAGCTTACGGGGGCATTCCACTGAAGCTTTCTTT
CDR3 protein: CASSLRGHSTEAFF

V gene: TRBV29-1
J gene: TRBJ1-5
D gene: .
clone size: .
CDR3 DNA: TGCAGCGTTTCCTCACCACAGGGAGATCAGCCCCAGCATTTT
CDR3 protein: CSVSSPQGDQPQHF

V gene: TRBV7-2
J gene: TRBJ2-2
D gene: .
clone size: .
CDR3 DNA: TGTGCCAGCAGCGCTCCTAGCGCGGCCGGGGAGCTGTTTTTT
CDR3 protein: CASSAPSAAGELFF

V gene: TRBV20-1
J gene: TRBJ1-2
D gene: .
clone size: .
CDR3 DNA: TGCAGTGCTAGATCGGGAAGGGATGGCTACACCTTC
CDR3 protein: CSARSGRDGYTF

V gene: TRBV29-1
J gene: TRBJ1-1
D gene: .
clone size: few
CDR3 DNA: TGCAGCGTTGACAGGAACACTGAAGCTTTCTTT
CDR3 protein: CSVDRNTEAFF

V gene: TRBV5-4
J gene: TRBJ2-3
D gene: .
clone size: few
CDR3 DNA: TGTGCCAGCAGCTTGGCGCTCTCCCTCGATGCAGATACGCAGTATTTT
CDR3 protein: CASSLALSLDADTQYF

V gene: TRBV12-3/TRBV12-4
J gene: TRBJ1-5
D gene: TRBD1
clone size: many
CDR3 DNA: TGTGCCAGCAGCCCCCGTCAGGGGGCCGTGGGGCCCCAGCATTTT
CDR3 protein: CASSPRQGAVGPQHF

V gene: TRBV24-1
J gene: TRBJ2-1
D gene: .
clone size: few
CDR3 DNA: TGTGCCACCAGTTCCTCGGGGGTGAGCTCCTACAATGAGCAGTTCTTC
CDR3 protein: CATSSSGVSSYNEQFF

V gene: TRBV12-3/TRBV12-4
J gene: TRBJ2-7
D gene: .
clone size: few
CDR3 DNA: TGTGCCAGCAGTTTCGGGGGAGTGGATGGCTACGAGCAGTACTTC
CDR3 protein: CASSFGGVDGYEQYF

V gene: TRBV6-2/TRBV6-3
J gene: TRBJ1-2
D gene: .
clone size: .
CDR3 DNA: TGTGCCAGCACTATAGGGGCGAGAGGCTACACCTTC
CDR3 protein: CASTIGARGYTF

V gene: TRBV20-1
J gene: TRBJ2-1
D gene: .
clone size: many
CDR3 DNA: TGCAGTGCCAGTCGCTTCGATGAGCAGTTCTTC
CDR3 protein: CSASRFDEQFF

V gene: TRBV20-1
J gene: TRBJ2-3
D gene: TRBD2
clone size: .
CDR3 DNA: TGCAGTGCTAGTCCTTGGACTAGCGGCCGCACAGATACGCAGTATTTT
CDR3 protein: CSASPWTSGRTDTQYF

V gene: TRBV7-2
J gene: TRBJ2-7
D gene: .
clone size: many
CDR3 DNA: TGTGCCAGCAGCTTAGATCCTTACGAGCAGTACTTC
CDR3 protein: CASSLDPYEQYF

V gene: TRBV2
J gene: TRBJ2-1
D gene: .
clone size: few
CDR3 DNA: TGTGCCAGCAACGCCTTAGGGCGGGGACGATTGAATGAGCAGTTCTTC
CDR3 protein: CASNALGRGRLNEQFF

V gene: TRBV20-1
J gene: TRBJ1-6
D gene: .
clone size: many
CDR3 DNA: TGCAGTGCTTTTCCGGAGGGATTCTCCTATAATTCACCCCTCCACTTT
CDR3 protein: CSAFPEGFSYNSPLHF

V gene: TRBV20-1
J gene: TRBJ2-5
D gene: .
clone size: many
CDR3 DNA: TGCAGTGCTAGACGACGGCAAAATCAAGAGACCCAGTACTTC
CDR3 protein: CSARRRQNQETQYF

V gene: TRBV27
J gene: TRBJ2-1
D gene: TRBD1
clone size: few
CDR3 DNA: TGTGCCAGCAGTCCGGACAGGGGAGTAAGTGAGCAGTTCTTC
CDR3 protein: CASSPDRGVSEQFF

V gene: TRBV10-3
J gene: TRBJ2-3
D gene: .
clone size: few
CDR3 DNA: TGTGCCATCAGTGTCGGGCAGAGCACAGATACGCAGTATTTT
CDR3 protein: CAISVGQSTDTQYF

V gene: TRBV4-1
J gene: TRBJ2-7
D gene: .
clone size: many
CDR3 DNA: TGCGCCAGCAGCCAAAGGATCGAATGGCCACTCTCCTACGAGCAGTACTTC
CDR3 protein: CASSQRIEWPLSYEQYF

V gene: TRBV4-1
J gene: TRBJ2-1
D gene: .
clone size: many
CDR3 DNA: TGCGCCAGCAGCCAAGAATACGAGCAGTTCTTC
CDR3 protein: CASSQEYEQFF

V gene: TRBV25-1
J gene: TRBJ2-1
D gene: .
clone size: few
CDR3 DNA: TGTGCCAGCAGTGAATCTGGACACCGGCCAGAGAATGAGCAGTTCTTC
CDR3 protein: CASSESGHRPENEQFF

V gene: TRBV5-1
J gene: TRBJ2-7
D gene: .
clone size: few
CDR3 DNA: TGCGCCAGCAGCTTGGAGGGCACCGTCTACGAGCAGTACTTC
CDR3 protein: CASSLEGTVYEQYF

V gene: TRBV11-2
J gene: TRBJ2-7
D gene: .
clone size: few
CDR3 DNA: TGTGCCAGCAGCCCCGGTAGGGGTAAGAACTACGAGCAGTACTTC
CDR3 protein: CASSPGRGKNYEQYF

V gene: TRBV4-2
J gene: TRBJ2-2
D gene: .
clone size: .
CDR3 DNA: TGTGCCAGCAGCCAAGATCCGGGGGTGGACGGGGAGCTGTTTTTT
CDR3 protein: CASSQDPGVDGELFF

V gene: TRBV4-2
J gene: TRBJ2-3
D gene: .
clone size: .
CDR3 DNA: TGTGCCAGCAGCCTTAGAAGGGAGAACACAGATACGCAGTATTTT
CDR3 protein: CASSLRRENTDTQYF

V gene: TRBV18
J gene: TRBJ2-1
D gene: TRBD2
clone size: few
CDR3 DNA: TGTGCCAGCTCGCGGGGGATTATGGATGAGCAGTTCTTC
CDR3 protein: CASSRGIMDEQFF

V gene: TRBV10-1
J gene: TRBJ2-5
D gene: .
clone size: few
CDR3 DNA: TGCGCCAGCAGTGAGAGTGGTACCGAAGAGACCCAGTACTTC
CDR3 protein: CASSESGTEETQYF

V gene: TRBV6-2/TRBV6-3
J gene: TRBJ1-2
D gene: TRBD1
clone size: .
CDR3 DNA: TGTGCCAGCAGTCGACAGGGCTCCCACTATGGCTACACCTTC
CDR3 protein: CASSRQGSHYGYTF

V gene: TRBV4-2
J gene: TRBJ2-2
D gene: .
clone size: few
CDR3 DNA: TGTGCCAGCAGCCAGCCCTCGGGCCAGGGCACCGGGGAGCTGTTTTTT
CDR3 protein: CASSQPSGQGTGELFF

V gene: TRBV7-2
J gene: TRBJ2-2
D gene: .
clone size: few
CDR3 DNA: TGTGCCAGCAGCCGGGGTTGGAATTCCGGGGAGCTGTTTTTT
CDR3 protein: CASSRGWNSGELFF

V gene: TRBV5-1
J gene: TRBJ2-2
D gene: TRBD1
clone size: few
CDR3 DNA: TGCGCCAGCAGCTTGACGGTCCGGGGACAGGGGAACACCGGGGAGCTGTTTTTT
CDR3 protein: CASSLTVRGQGNTGELFF

V gene: TRBV4-1
J gene: TRBJ2-1
D gene: .
clone size: few
CDR3 DNA: TGCGCCAGCAGCCGCATATGGGGTGAGCAGTTCTTC
CDR3 protein: CASSRIWGEQFF

V gene: TRBV20-1
J gene: TRBJ2-7
D gene: .
clone size: many
CDR3 DNA: TGCAGTGCTAGGGGGCGCGGCTACGAGCAGTACTTC
CDR3 protein: CSARGRGYEQYF

V gene: TRBV11-2
J gene: TRBJ2-3
D gene: .
clone size: few
CDR3 DNA: TGTGCCAGCAGCTTAAGGGTATCTAGCGTTAGCACAGATACGCAGTATTTT
CDR3 protein: CASSLRVSSVSTDTQYF

V gene: TRBV7-2
J gene: TRBJ2-3
D gene: TRBD1
clone size: .
CDR3 DNA: TGTGCCAGCAGACGTGGGACAGACACAGATACGCAGTATTTT
CDR3 protein: CASRRGTDTDTQYF